These 10 T cell receptor beta chains were sequenced from one sample in a study of cytomegalovirus exposure and HLA in healthy donors. It was with 60 Vbeta and 13 Jbeta primers that the PCR ran. Repertoires were generated with immunoSEQ multiplex PCR, while TCRdb's copy carries only in-frame clones and drops some. The sample consists of about 78,000 clones, approximately 57% of them appearing once. Sequenced input: PBMCs. These receptor sequences come from a young man in good health and CMV-seropositive.

The V and J genes are TRBV9 and TRBJ2-2, with 7 bases lining up with TRBD2. The CDR3 covers 16 residues. Germline CDR1 SGDLS, CDR2 YYNGEE. The V and J ends lost 0 bases and 4 bases, in that order; junction bases with no gene match: 6. The CDR3 here is CASSVDSGRATGELFF. The CDR3, as DNA: TGTGCCAGCAGCGTAGATAGTGGGAGGGCCACCGGGGAGCTGTTTTTT.

The chain combines TRBV7-8 with TRBJ1-2; the match to TRBD1 covers 9 bases. Germline V CDR1 and CDR2: SGHVS, FQNEAQ. This CDR3 is built from 13 residues. The V gene end was trimmed by 6 bases and the J gene end by 6 bases; junction bases not matched to a gene: 5. The CDR3 here is CASSFDRGDGYTF. For the CDR3, the DNA is TGTGCCAGCAGTTTTGACAGGGGGGATGGCTACACCTTC.

This clone was observed a handful of times. The J gene is TRBJ2-5, the V gene TRBV5-1; D may be TRBD1 (6 bases). The V gene lost 0 bases and the J gene lost 1 base, with 13 bases spanning the gap. The germline CDR1 and CDR2 sequences are SGHRS and YFSETQ. This CDR3 is built from 16 residues. The CDR3, as DNA: TGCGCCAGCAGCTTGGGCTCCGACAGGTCCCAAGAGACCCAGTACTTC. Its protein product is CASSLGSDRSQETQYF.

The rearrangement uses TRBV6-6 and TRBJ2-3; 8 nucleotides agree with TRBD2. This CDR3 is 14 amino acids long. Trimming removed 6 bases from V and 3 bases from J; junction bases left unmatched: 5. The germline CDR1 and CDR2 sequences are MNHNY and SVGAGI (reference sequence). The CDR3 DNA is TGTGCCAGCAGCCACGGGAGGGGGACAGATACGCAGTATTTT. Translation: CASSHGRGTDTQYF.

The chain has TRBV14 and TRBJ2-7; TRBD2 matches at 8 bases. Germline lookup yields CDR1 SGHDN and CDR2 FVKESK. V trimming: 4 bases; J trimming: 4 bases; junction bases outside the gene matches: 6. The CDR3 consists of 14 residues. CDR3 protein: CASSPGLDLYEQYF. The CDR3, as DNA: TGTGCCAGCAGCCCGGGACTAGATCTATACGAGCAGTACTTC.

This clone was seen only once. The chain is built from TRBV7-2 and TRBJ2-1; tentative D call: TRBD1 (6 bases). Trimming removed 4 bases from V and 4 bases from J, with 11 bases in between. CDR1 and CDR2 from the germline V gene are SGHTA and FQGNSA. CDR3 length equals 14 residues. Here the CDR3 reads CASSSPGQYNEQFF. The DNA for the CDR3 is TGTGCCAGCAGCTCACCGGGACAATACAATGAGCAGTTCTTC. Looking up the rest from reference TRBV7-2 and TRBJ2-1 gives the full variable domain: GAGVSQSPSNKVTEKGKDVELRCDPISGHTALYWYRQSLGQGLEFLIYFQGNSAPDKSGLPSDRFSAERTGGSVSTLTIQRTQQEDSAVYLCASSSPGQYNEQFFGPGTRLTVL.

This clone was observed a single time. The chain couples TRBV7-9 to TRBJ2-7, with D possibly being TRBD1 (5 bases). This CDR3 is 14 amino acids long. The V gene lost 1 base and the J gene lost 2 bases, with 9 bases spanning the gap. CDR1 and CDR2 (germline): SEHNR, FQNEAQ (reference sequence). The CDR3: CASSLGQRAYEQYF. The DNA of the CDR3 is TGTGCCAGCAGCTTAGGACAGCGCGCCTACGAGCAGTACTTC.

This chain connects TRBV2 to TRBJ1-4; TRBD1 matches at 7 bases. The germline V gene encodes CDR1 SNHLY and CDR2 FYNNEI. V lost 6 bases to trimming and J lost 3 bases; unmatched junction nucleotides: 10. This CDR3 is 16 amino acids long. The CDR3 is CASRARRDSSNEKLFF. The CDR3 DNA is TGTGCCAGCAGGGCCCGAAGGGACAGTTCTAATGAAAAACTGTTTTTT. The variable domain in full, with the rest retrieved from reference TRBV2 and TRBJ1-4, is EPEVTQTPSHQVTQMGQEVILRCVPISNHLYFYWYRQILGQKVEFLVSFYNNEISEKSEIFDDQFSVERPDGSNFTLKIRSTKLEDSAMYFCASRARRDSSNEKLFFGSGTQLSVL.

The genes are TRBV14 and TRBJ1-3; a weak D match, TRBD1 (5 bases). Germline CDR1 SGHDN, CDR2 FVKESK. The CDR3 has 14 residues. V was clipped by 1 base and J by 7 bases, with 11 bases between them. The CDR3 region is CASSQGGAVNTIYF. The CDR3 bases are TGTGCCAGCAGCCAAGGTGGGGCGGTGAACACCATATATTTT.

This clone was observed a handful of times. The chain links TRBV5-1 to TRBJ2-5, with 12 positions matching TRBD2. The CDR3 is made up of 16 amino acids. J gave up 1 base and V 4 bases, and 5 bases lay outside the gene matches. The germline V gene encodes CDR1 SGHRS and CDR2 YFSETQ. The CDR3 nucleotides read TGCGCCAGCAGCATACTAGCGGGGGGCGCCCAAGAGACCCAGTACTTC. It codes for CASSILAGGAQETQYF.